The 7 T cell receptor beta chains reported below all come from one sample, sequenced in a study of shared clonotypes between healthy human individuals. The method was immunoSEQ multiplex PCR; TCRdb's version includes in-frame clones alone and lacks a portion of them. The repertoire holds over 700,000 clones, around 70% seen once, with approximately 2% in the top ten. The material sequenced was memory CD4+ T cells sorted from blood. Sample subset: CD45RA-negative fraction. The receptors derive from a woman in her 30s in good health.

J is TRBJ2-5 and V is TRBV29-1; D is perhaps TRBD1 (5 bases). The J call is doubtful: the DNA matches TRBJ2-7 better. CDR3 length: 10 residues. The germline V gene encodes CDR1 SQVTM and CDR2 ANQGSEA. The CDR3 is CSVGQSEQYF. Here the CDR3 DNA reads TGCAGCGTTGGACAGAGCGAGCAGTACTTC.

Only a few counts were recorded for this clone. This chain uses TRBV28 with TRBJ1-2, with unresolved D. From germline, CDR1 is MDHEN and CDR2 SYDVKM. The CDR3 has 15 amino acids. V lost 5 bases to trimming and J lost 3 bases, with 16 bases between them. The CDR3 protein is CASSLAGLFHYGYTF. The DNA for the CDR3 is TGTGCCAGCAGTCTCGCTGGCCTATTTCACTATGGCTACACCTTC.

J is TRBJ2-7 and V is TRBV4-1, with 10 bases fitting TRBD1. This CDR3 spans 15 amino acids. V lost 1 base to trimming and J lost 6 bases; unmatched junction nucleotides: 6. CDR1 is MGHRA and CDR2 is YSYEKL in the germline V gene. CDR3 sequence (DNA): TGCGCCAGCAGCCAAGTACGGACAGGGGGAGTCGAGCAGTACTTC. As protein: CASSQVRTGGVEQYF.

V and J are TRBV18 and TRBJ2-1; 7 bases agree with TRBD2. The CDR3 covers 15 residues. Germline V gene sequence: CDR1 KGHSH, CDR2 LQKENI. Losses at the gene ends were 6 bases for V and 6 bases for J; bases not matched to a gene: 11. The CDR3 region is CASSPLADSINEQFF. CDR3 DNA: TGTGCCAGCTCTCCTCTAGCGGATTCGATCAATGAGCAGTTCTTC.

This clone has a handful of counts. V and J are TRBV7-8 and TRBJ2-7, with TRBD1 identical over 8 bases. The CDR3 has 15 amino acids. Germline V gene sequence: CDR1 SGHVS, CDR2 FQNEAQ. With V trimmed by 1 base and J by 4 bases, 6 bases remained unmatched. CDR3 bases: TGTGCCAGCAGCTTAGGTACAGGGGGTATTTACGAGCAGTACTTC. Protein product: CASSLGTGGIYEQYF.

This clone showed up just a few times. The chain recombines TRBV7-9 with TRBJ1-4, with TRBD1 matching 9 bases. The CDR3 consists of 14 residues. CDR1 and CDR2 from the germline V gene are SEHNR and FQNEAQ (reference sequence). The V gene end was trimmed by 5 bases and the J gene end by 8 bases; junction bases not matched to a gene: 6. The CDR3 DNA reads TGTGCCAGCAGCCGTTCAGGACAGGGGGAAAAACTGTTTTTT. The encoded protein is CASSRSGQGEKLFF.

CDR3 bases: TGTGCCAGTAAAAGGGGAAGTCAGCCCCAGCATTTT. Its protein is CASKRGSQPQHF. The chain employs TRBV19 and TRBJ1-5; TRBD1 is a possible D gene (5 bases). The CDR3 contains 12 residues. CDR1 is LNHDA and CDR2 is SQIVND in the germline V gene (reference sequence). Between the trimmed V and J ends, which lost 7 bases and 6 bases, there was a span of 10 bases.